One sample yielded the 17 T cell receptor beta chains listed below, sequenced in a study of blood T cell repertoires in COVID-19. Some clones are missing from TCRdb's copy, which holds only in-frame ones; the method was immunoSEQ multiplex PCR. This sample has tens of thousands of clones, with roughly two thirds found just once. Sequenced material: peripheral blood. The source is a woman in her seventies with COVID-19, enrolled during active disease.

CDR3 sequence (DNA): TGTGCCAGCAGCTTAGGAGGACAGGGAGCCACTGAAGCTTTCTTT. Translating gives CASSLGGQGATEAFF. This rearrangement joins TRBV7-9 to TRBJ1-1; 8 bases map to TRBD1. This CDR3 region has 15 residues. The ends lost 1 base at V and 4 bases at J; junction bases unmatched: 5. CDR1 is SEHNR and CDR2 is FQNEAQ in the germline V gene (reference sequence).

To note about this clone: The same CDR3 also results from other DNA sequences found in this sample. The chain joins TRBV9 to TRBJ1-3, with a possible D match to TRBD1 (5 bases). The CDR3 extends over 15 amino acids. In germline, CDR1 is SGDLS, CDR2 YYNGEE. V was clipped by 0 bases and J by 0 bases, with 7 bases between them. The CDR3 DNA is TGTGCCAGCAGCGTAGGACAGCCCTCTGGAAACACCATATATTTT. Translating it yields CASSVGQPSGNTIYF.

J is TRBJ2-3 and V is TRBV18, with TRBD2 matching over 7 bases. J was trimmed by 5 bases and V by 0 bases; bases with no gene match: 17. The CDR3 length is 19 residues. Germline-derived CDR1 and CDR2 are KGHSH and LQKENI. CDR3 region: CASSPPAGGTGGRLDTQYF. The CDR3 nucleotides are TGTGCCAGCTCACCACCTGCTGGGGGGACGGGAGGCCGTTTAGATACGCAGTATTTT.

J is TRBJ1-1 and V is TRBV20-1, with a weak D call TRBD1 (6 bases). The germline CDR1 and CDR2 sequences are DFQATT and SNEGSKA (reference sequence). The length of the CDR3 is 15 residues. Between the trimmed V and J ends, which lost 3 bases and 3 bases, there was a span of 17 bases. DNA of the CDR3: TGCAGTGCTAGTCCCATGGACAGATCGGACACTGAAGCTTTCTTT. This sequence encodes CSASPMDRSDTEAFF.

In this sample, this clone turned up once. J is TRBJ2-5 and V is TRBV11-2; TRBD2 matches 7 bases. The germline V gene has CDR1 SGHAT and CDR2 FQNNGV. The trim removed 5 bases at V and 4 bases at J, leaving 13 bases unmatched. The CDR3 runs to 16 residues. The CDR3 reads CASSVTPLGRGETQYF. DNA of the CDR3: TGTGCCAGCAGCGTCACTCCCCTTGGGAGGGGAGAGACCCAGTACTTC.

The chain couples TRBV5-6 to TRBJ1-2, with unresolved D. The V gene lost 4 bases and the J gene lost 0 bases, with 10 bases spanning the gap. The CDR3 contains 14 residues. Germline V gene data show CDR1 as SGHDT and CDR2 as YYEEEE. CDR3 bases: TGTGCCAGCAGCGTACGCGGAACTAACTATGGCTACACCTTC. Its protein product is CASSVRGTNYGYTF.

The chain links TRBV12-3 or TRBV12-4 to TRBJ1-6; a possible D gene is TRBD1 (6 bases). The V gene lost 1 base and the J gene lost 8 bases, with 6 bases spanning the gap. The CDR3 is 13 residues long. CDR3 amino acids: CASSLDRDSPLHF. In nucleotides, the CDR3 is TGTGCCAGCAGTTTAGACAGGGATTCACCCCTCCACTTT.

This rearrangement joins TRBV6-1 to TRBJ1-3; a weak D match, TRBD1 (5 bases). Germline-derived CDR1 and CDR2 are MNHNS and SASEGT. This CDR3 has 13 residues. Trimming took off 1 base at V and 8 bases at J, with 9 bases between the two ends. CDR3 in DNA: TGTGCCAGCAGTGAAGGGGGGAGGTACACCATATATTTT. It yields the protein CASSEGGRYTIYF.

This clone was seen once. J is TRBJ1-2 and V is TRBV15, with no clear D. Trimming took off 5 bases at V and 6 bases at J, with 19 bases between the two ends. Germline CDR1 is LNHNV and CDR2 is YYDKDF (reference sequence). The CDR3 has 15 residues. In DNA, the CDR3 is TGTGCCACCAGCCCCCCGGAGGGTCGGTGGGATGGCTACACCTTC. The encoded protein is CATSPPEGRWDGYTF. The full variable domain, with the rest looked up from reference TRBV15 and TRBJ1-2, is DAMVIQNPRYQVTQFGKPVTLSCSQTLNHNVMYWYQQKSSQAPKLLFHYYDKDFNNEADTPDNFQSRRPNTSFCFLDIRSPGLGDTAMYLCATSPPEGRWDGYTFGSGTRLTVV.

The V call is TRBV7-6, the J call TRBJ2-7; D possibly corresponds to TRBD2 (6 bases). This CDR3 region has 15 residues. Germline V CDR1 and CDR2: SGHVS, FNYEAQ. The V and J ends lost 5 bases and 7 bases respectively, with 21 bases between them. The CDR3, as DNA: TGTGCCAGCAGCCATAAGGGGACTCCTACGGTGGAGCAGTACTTC. This encodes CASSHKGTPTVEQYF.

The V call is TRBV7-8, the J call TRBJ1-2; no clear D gene. The germline V gene has CDR1 SGHVS and CDR2 FQNEAQ. The CDR3 consists of 15 residues. Trimming left V 0 bases short and J 3 bases short, with 11 bases between. CDR3 protein: CASSLAEGSHYGYTF. The DNA for the CDR3 is TGTGCCAGCAGCTTAGCGGAGGGATCCCACTATGGCTACACCTTC. The whole variable domain, remainder taken from reference TRBV7-8 and TRBJ1-2, is GAGVSQSPRYKVAKRGQDVALRCDPISGHVSLFWYQQALGQGPEFLTYFQNEAQLDKSGLPSDRFFAERPEGSVSTLKIQRTQQEDSAVYLCASSLAEGSHYGYTFGSGTRLTVV.

The J gene is TRBJ1-2, the V gene TRBV7-6; D is possibly TRBD1 (5 bases). Per the germline V gene, CDR1 is SGHVS and CDR2 is FNYEAQ. CDR3 length equals 16 residues. V was trimmed by 0 bases and J by 4 bases, leaving 15 bases between them. DNA for the CDR3: TGTGCCAGCAGCTTAGCGGGGGGTGGGTTGCCCTATGGCTACACCTTC. This sequence encodes CASSLAGGGLPYGYTF.

The gene calls are TRBV2 and TRBJ2-3; no definite D call. The V gene lost 7 bases and the J gene lost 1 base, with 6 bases spanning the gap. The germline V gene has CDR1 SNHLY and CDR2 FYNNEI. The CDR3 sequence is 12 residues long. The CDR3 is CASNPGTDTQYF. For the CDR3, the DNA is TGTGCCAGCAATCCAGGCACAGATACGCAGTATTTT.

The chain recombines TRBV10-3 with TRBJ2-3, with 11 nucleotides matching TRBD1. Losses at the gene ends were 3 bases for V and 9 bases for J; bases not matched to a gene: 5. CDR3 length equals 14 residues. Germline CDR1 is ENHRY and CDR2 is SYGVKD. The CDR3 nucleotides are TGTGCCATCAGTGAAGGAGGGACAGGGGGGACGCAGTATTTT. It specifies CAISEGGTGGTQYF.

This chain connects TRBV18 to TRBJ2-7, with 9 bases identical to TRBD2. Germline CDR1 reads KGHSH; CDR2 reads LQKENI. With 1 base clipped from V and 0 bases from J, the junction kept 13 bases outside the gene matches. The CDR3 has 19 amino acids. CDR3 in DNA: TGTGCCAGCTCACCACTCCTAGCGGGAACCTATCCGTGCTCCTACGAGCAGTACGTC. Its protein product is CASSPLLAGTYPCSYEQYV.

The chain is built from TRBV10-3 and TRBJ2-7, with TRBD2 matching 9 bases. There are 15 residues in the CDR3. V lost 5 bases, J lost 5 bases, and 10 bases stayed unmatched. The germline gives CDR1 ENHRY, CDR2 SYGVKD. The CDR3 sequence: CAISPGRGGSHEQYF. As DNA, the CDR3 is TGTGCCATCAGTCCCGGGCGGGGGGGAAGCCACGAGCAGTACTTC.

This chain joins TRBV10-3 and TRBJ1-2; TRBD1 matches at 7 bases. The CDR3 has 15 amino acids. Looked up from germline, CDR1 is ENHRY and CDR2 is SYGVKD. V was clipped by 0 bases and J by 6 bases; unmatched bases: 7. Here the CDR3 DNA reads TGTGCCATCAGTGAGTCTAGCCGACAGGGTAATGGCTACACCTTC. Protein sequence: CAISESSRQGNGYTF.